This T cell receptor (beta chain) comes out of a study of cytomegalovirus exposure and HLA in healthy donors. While unrecorded immune exposures were likely, the donors were nominally healthy when sampled. Study results and caveats: In a later analysis, an Asian-associated ancestry cluster reportedly showed fewer N-insertions than the 666-donor mean.

In germline, CDR1 is SGDLS, CDR2 YYNGEE. Trimming at V came to 5 bases and at J to 4 bases, leaving 11 bases not matched to a gene. CDR3 length: 15 residues. Note on this clone: As yet, its antigen is unknown.

PCR amplification relied on 60 Vbeta primers (plus 13 Jbeta primers). The table came from immunoSEQ multiplex PCR; TCRdb's copy has only in-frame clones and leaves some out. The table includes under 200,000 clones, nearly 80% detected once. Material for sequencing was PBMCs. The receptor comes from a man aged 50 to 59 in good health and CMV-seropositive. The chain recombines TRBV9 with TRBJ2-5; 7 bases fit TRBD1. DNA for the CDR3: TGTGCCAGCAGTCCAAGACGGGACAGCAGAGAGACCCAGTACTTC. Protein: CASSPRRDSRETQYF. The whole variable domain, remainder taken from reference TRBV9 and TRBJ2-5, is DSGVTQTPKHLITATGQRVTLRCSPRSGDLSVYWYQQSLDQGLQFLIQYYNGEERAKGNILERFSAQQFPDLHSELNLSSLELGDSALYFCASSPRRDSRETQYFGPGTRLLVL.